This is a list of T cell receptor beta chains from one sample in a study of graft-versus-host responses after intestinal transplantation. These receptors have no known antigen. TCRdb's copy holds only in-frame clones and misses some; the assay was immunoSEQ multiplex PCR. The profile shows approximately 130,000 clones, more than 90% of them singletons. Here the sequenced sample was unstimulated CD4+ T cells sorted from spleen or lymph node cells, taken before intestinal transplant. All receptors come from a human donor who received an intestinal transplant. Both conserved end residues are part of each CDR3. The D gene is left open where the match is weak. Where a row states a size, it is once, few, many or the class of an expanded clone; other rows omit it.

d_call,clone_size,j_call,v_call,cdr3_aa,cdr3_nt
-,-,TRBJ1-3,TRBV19,CASSGWGPYENTIYF,TGTGCCAGTAGTGGATGGGGCCCGTACGAGAACACCATATATTTT
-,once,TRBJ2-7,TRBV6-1,CASSWNPRGEQYF,TGTGCCAGCAGTTGGAACCCCCGGGGGGAGCAGTACTTC
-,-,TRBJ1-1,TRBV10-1,CATPHWNTEAFF,TGCGCCACCCCTCATTGGAACACTGAAGCTTTCTTT
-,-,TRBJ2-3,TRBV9,CASSVGPLGDTQYF,TGTGCCAGCAGCGTAGGACCCTTGGGGGATACGCAGTATTTT
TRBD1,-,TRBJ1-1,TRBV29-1,CSVQATGGSRTEAFF,TGCAGCGTCCAGGCGACAGGGGGTTCGAGGACTGAAGCTTTCTTT
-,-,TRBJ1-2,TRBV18,CASSPWQGNGYTF,TGTGCCAGCTCACCTTGGCAGGGGAATGGCTACACCTTC
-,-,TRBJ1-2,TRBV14,CASSQDIGRFNGYTF,TGTGCCAGCAGCCAAGACATCGGAAGGTTCAATGGCTACACCTTC
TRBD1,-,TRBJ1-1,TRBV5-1,CASSRDRGRGNTEAFF,TGCGCCAGCAGTCGGGACAGGGGGCGGGGGAACACTGAAGCTTTCTTT
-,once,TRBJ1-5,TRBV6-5,CASSLQDNQPQHF,TGTGCCAGCTCTTTACAGGACAATCAGCCCCAGCATTTT
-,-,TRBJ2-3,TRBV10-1,CASSNSPPDTQYF,TGCGCCAGCAGCAACTCTCCACCCGATACGCAGTATTTT
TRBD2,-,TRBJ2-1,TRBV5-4,CASSSKRGGSNEQFF,TGTGCCAGCAGCTCCAAGCGGGGGGGAAGCAATGAGCAGTTCTTC
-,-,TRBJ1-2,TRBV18,CASSPREDNYGYTF,TGTGCCAGCTCACCTAGGGAAGATAACTATGGCTACACCTTC
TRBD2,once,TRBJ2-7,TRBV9,CASSRTSGGQPGGEQYF,TGTGCCAGCAGCCGTACTAGCGGGGGCCAGCCTGGGGGCGAGCAGTACTTC
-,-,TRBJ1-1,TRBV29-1,CSGMRGEVAFF,TGCAGCGGTATGAGGGGTGAGGTCGCTTTCTTT
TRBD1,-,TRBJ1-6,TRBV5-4,CAGSLDRDNSPLHF,TGTGCCGGCAGCTTGGACAGGGATAATTCACCCCTCCACTTT
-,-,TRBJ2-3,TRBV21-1,CASSLQGVVADTQYF,TGTGCCAGCAGCCTACAGGGGGTGGTGGCAGATACGCAGTATTTT
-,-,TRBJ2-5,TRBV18,CASSPGSKETQYF,TGTGCCAGCTCACCAGGCAGCAAAGAGACCCAGTACTTC
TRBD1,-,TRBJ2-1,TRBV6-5,CASSYRGRPNEQFF,TGTGCCAGCAGTTACAGGGGGCGTCCCAATGAGCAGTTCTTC
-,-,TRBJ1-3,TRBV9,CASSQRTGNTIYF,TGTGCCAGCAGCCAACGGACTGGAAACACCATATATTTT
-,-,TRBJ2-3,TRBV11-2,CASSLDTQGSQYF,TGTGCCAGCAGCTTAGATACGCAGGGATCGCAGTATTTT
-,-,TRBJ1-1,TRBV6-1,CASRVTRLNTEAFF,TGTGCCAGCAGGGTAACACGGTTGAACACTGAAGCTTTCTTT
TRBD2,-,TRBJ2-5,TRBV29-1,CSVRVSVLAEETQYF,TGCAGCGTTCGGGTGAGCGTCCTAGCGGAAGAGACCCAGTACTTC
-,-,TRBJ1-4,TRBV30,CAWSVHVSEKLFF,TGTGCCTGGAGTGTACACGTCAGTGAAAAACTGTTTTTT
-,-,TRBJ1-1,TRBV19,CASSTLTVTTEAFF,TGTGCCAGTAGTACCCTGACAGTTACTACTGAAGCTTTCTTT
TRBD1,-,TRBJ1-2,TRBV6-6,CASSYSDRGGYGYTF,TGTGCCAGCAGTTACTCGGACAGGGGGGGCTATGGCTACACCTTC
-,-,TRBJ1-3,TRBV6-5,CASSYRGAGNTIYF,TGTGCCAGCAGTTACAGGGGCGCGGGAAACACCATATATTTT
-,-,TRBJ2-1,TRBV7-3,CASSLNSIGSYNEQFF,TGTGCCAGCAGCTTAAATAGCATCGGCTCCTACAATGAGCAGTTCTTC
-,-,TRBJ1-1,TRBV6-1,CASSETVNTEAFF,TGTGCCAGCAGCGAGACAGTTAACACTGAAGCTTTCTTT
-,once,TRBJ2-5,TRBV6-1,CASSRTVQETQYF,TGTGCCAGCAGCAGGACAGTACAAGAGACCCAGTACTTC
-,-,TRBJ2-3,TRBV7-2,CASSFGGLTSRNTQYF,TGTGCCAGCAGCTTCGGCGGACTGACTAGTAGAAATACGCAGTATTTT
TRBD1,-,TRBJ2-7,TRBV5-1,CASSLELTGGGYEQYF,TGCGCCAGCAGCTTGGAGCTGACAGGGGGCGGGTACGAGCAGTACTTC
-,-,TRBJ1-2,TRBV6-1,CASIGGRINYGYTF,TGTGCCAGCATTGGTGGGCGAATTAACTATGGCTACACCTTC
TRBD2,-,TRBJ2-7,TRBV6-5,CASRKLAGGVEQYF,TGTGCCAGCAGGAAACTAGCGGGGGGGGTCGAGCAGTACTTC
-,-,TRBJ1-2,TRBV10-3,CAISDPRIPNYGYTF,TGTGCCATCAGTGACCCCAGAATCCCTAACTATGGCTACACCTTC
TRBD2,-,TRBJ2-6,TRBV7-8,CASSPRPLLAGASGANVLTF,TGTGCCAGCAGCCCGCGGCCATTATTAGCGGGGGCCTCTGGGGCCAACGTCCTGACTTTC
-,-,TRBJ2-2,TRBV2,CASSGRDGLFF,TGTGCCAGCAGTGGCCGGGACGGGCTGTTTTTT
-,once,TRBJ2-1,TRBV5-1,CASGVSGPYNEQFF,TGCGCCTCAGGGGTCTCAGGACCATACAATGAGCAGTTCTTC
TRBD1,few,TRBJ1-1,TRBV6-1,CASLLFTGDPSGAFF,TGTGCCAGCCTTCTCTTCACAGGGGACCCCTCGGGGGCTTTCTTT
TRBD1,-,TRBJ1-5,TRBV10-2,CASHRGGNQPQHF,TGCGCCAGTCACAGGGGAGGCAATCAGCCCCAGCATTTT
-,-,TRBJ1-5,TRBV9,CASSGTIGVGQPQHF,TGTGCCAGCAGCGGTACCATCGGTGTAGGTCAGCCCCAGCATTTT
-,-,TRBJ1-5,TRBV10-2,CASSDRGEGNQPQHF,TGCGCCAGCAGTGACCGGGGGGAGGGCAATCAGCCCCAGCATTTT
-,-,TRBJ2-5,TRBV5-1,CASSRNRGGETQYF,TGCGCCAGCAGCCGAAACAGGGGGGGGGAGACCCAGTACTTC
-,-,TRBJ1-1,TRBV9,CASSVGDLGNTEAFF,TGTGCCAGCAGCGTAGGGGACCTCGGGAACACTGAAGCTTTCTTT
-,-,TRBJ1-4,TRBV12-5,CASGLGKAATNEKLFF,TGTGCTAGTGGTTTGGGGAAGGCGGCAACTAATGAAAAACTGTTTTTT
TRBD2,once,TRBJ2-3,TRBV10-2,CASSEKGTSVDTQYF,TGCGCCAGCAGTGAGAAGGGGACTAGCGTGGATACGCAGTATTTT
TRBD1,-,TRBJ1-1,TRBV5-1,CASSPGGDGEAFF,TGCGCCAGCAGCCCAGGGGGGGATGGTGAAGCTTTCTTT
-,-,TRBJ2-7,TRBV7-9,CASSLDGAAQYF,TGTGCCAGCAGCTTAGACGGGGCGGCACAGTACTTC
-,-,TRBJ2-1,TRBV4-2,CASSQDSVGWVAEFYNEQFF,TGTGCCAGCAGCCAAGATAGCGTTGGTTGGGTAGCGGAGTTCTACAATGAGCAGTTCTTC
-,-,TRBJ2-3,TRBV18,CASSLAYGDTQYF,TGTGCCAGCTCATTGGCCTACGGCGATACGCAGTATTTT
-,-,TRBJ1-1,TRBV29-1,CSSTENTEAFF,TGCAGTTCGACAGAAAACACTGAAGCTTTCTTT
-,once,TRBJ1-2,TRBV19,CASSTSPGTAIYGYTF,TGTGCCAGTAGCACGAGCCCCGGGACCGCCATTTATGGCTACACCTTC
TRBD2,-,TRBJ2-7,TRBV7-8,CASSLGLAAYEQYF,TGTGCCAGCAGCTTAGGGCTAGCGGCCTACGAGCAGTACTTC
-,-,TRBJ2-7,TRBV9,CASSVGVGGPYEQYF,TGTGCCAGCAGCGTAGGCGTAGGGGGACCTTACGAGCAGTACTTC
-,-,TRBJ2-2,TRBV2,CASREEAGELFF,TGTGCCAGCAGGGAAGAGGCCGGGGAGCTGTTTTTT
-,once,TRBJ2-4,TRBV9,CASSLRDNGDIQYF,TGTGCCAGCAGCCTGCGGGACAACGGGGACATTCAGTACTTC
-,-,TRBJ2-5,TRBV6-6,CASSLGPRETQYF,TGTGCCAGCAGTCTTGGACCTAGGGAGACCCAGTACTTC
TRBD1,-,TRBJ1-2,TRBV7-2,CASSTMTGALYGYTF,TGTGCCAGCAGCACAATGACAGGGGCCCTCTATGGCTACACCTTC